Following are 26 T cell receptor beta chains from one sample sequenced in a study of T cell responses to AZD1222 COVID-19 vaccine. This table comes from immunoSEQ multiplex PCR, and its TCRdb copy is limited to in-frame clones, with some not included. Among roughly 200,000 clones, 85% to 90% were seen once, and the ten largest hold 7.7%. Sequenced material: peripheral blood, taken on day 0 of AZD1222 vaccination. These receptor sequences come from an adult in good health.

V usage is TRBV7-9 and J usage is TRBJ2-1; a weak D match, TRBD2 (6 bases). The CDR3 runs to 14 residues. CDR1 SEHNR and CDR2 FQNEAQ come from the germline V gene (reference sequence). V shed 3 bases and J shed 6 bases, with 12 bases lying between them. The CDR3 nucleotides are TGTGCCAGCAGCTTTTCTTTGGGGGGCAATGAGCAGTTCTTC. This encodes CASSFSLGGNEQFF.

The chain is built from TRBV27 and TRBJ1-1; TRBD1 agrees at 9 bases. Unmatched junction bases numbered 10, after V lost 2 bases and J lost 3 bases. The CDR3 extends over 17 amino acids. Germline V CDR1 and CDR2: MNHEY, SMNVEV (reference sequence). In nucleotides, the CDR3 is TGTGCCAGCAGTTTAGTCGGGACAGGGATTTGGGACACTGAAGCTTTCTTT. This encodes CASSLVGTGIWDTEAFF.

The V gene is TRBV28, the J gene TRBJ2-6, with D tentatively TRBD1 (6 bases). This CDR3 has 12 residues. Germline-derived CDR1 and CDR2 are MDHEN and SYDVKM. The CDR3, as DNA: TGTGCAACAGGGTCTGGGGCCAACGTCCTGACTTTC. This codes for CATGSGANVLTF.

The J gene is TRBJ2-3, the V gene TRBV24-1; no clear D gene. CDR1 and CDR2 from the germline V gene are KGHDR and SFDVKD. With 8 bases removed from V and 0 bases from J, the gap between germline ends came to 11 bases. This CDR3 has 14 residues. CDR3 in amino acids: CATKQRKSTDTQYF. The CDR3 bases are TGTGCCACCAAACAGAGAAAGAGCACAGATACGCAGTATTTT.

This clone was detected only a few times. This chain links TRBV5-4 with TRBJ2-7; D might be TRBD2 (6 bases). The CDR3 runs 13 residues. The ends were cut back, 4 bases at V and 2 bases at J, with 10 bases in the middle. In germline, CDR1 is SGHNT, CDR2 YYREEE (reference sequence). CDR3 DNA: TGTGCCAGCAGCCGGTGGGGGGCCTACGAGCAGTACTTC. As protein: CASSRWGAYEQYF.

V usage is TRBV19 and J usage is TRBJ1-4; D is unresolved. The CDR3 consists of 13 residues. Germline-derived CDR1 and CDR2 are LNHDA and SQIVND (reference sequence). V dropped 7 bases and J dropped 8 bases, with 14 bases sitting between them. The CDR3 is CASIANNVEKLFF. As DNA, the CDR3 is TGTGCCAGTATTGCGAACAATGTCGAAAAACTGTTTTTT. Full variable domain (remainder filled in from reference TRBV19 and TRBJ1-4): DGGITQSPKYLFRKEGQNVTLSCEQNLNHDAMYWYRQDPGQGLRLIYYSQIVNDFQKGDIAEGYSVSREKKESFPLTVTSAQKNPTAFYLCASIANNVEKLFFGSGTQLSVL.

The chain links TRBV28 to TRBJ2-7, with TRBD1 matching over 7 bases. V lost 5 bases, J lost 5 bases, and 9 bases stayed unmatched. The germline V gene has CDR1 MDHEN and CDR2 SYDVKM. The CDR3 is 14 amino acids. Here the CDR3 reads CASSREQGIDEQYF. DNA for the CDR3: TGTGCCAGCAGTAGGGAACAGGGGATCGACGAGCAGTACTTC.

The chain carries TRBV6-5 and TRBJ1-1; no clear D. The V end was cut by 2 bases, the J end by 2 bases, with 6 bases between. The CDR3 runs 13 residues. Germline loops: CDR1 MNHEY, CDR2 SVGAGI. CDR3 protein: CASSYEYNTEAFF. In nucleotides, the CDR3 is TGTGCCAGCAGTTACGAATATAACACTGAAGCTTTCTTT.

This clone was picked up one time. The CDR3 protein is CASSSTGRAFF. The DNA of the CDR3 is TGTGCCAGCAGCTCTACGGGCAGAGCTTTCTTT. The chain recombines TRBV6-5 with TRBJ1-1, with D unresolved. This CDR3 spans 11 amino acids. CDR1 MNHEY and CDR2 SVGAGI come from the germline V gene. V lost 6 bases and J lost 10, with 12 bases in between.

J is TRBJ2-7 and V is TRBV3-1 (or the pseudogene TRBV3-2); D unresolved. This CDR3 is 15 amino acids long. Between the trimmed V and J ends, which lost 4 bases and 0 bases, there was a span of 13 bases. Germline V lookup: CDR1 LGHDT, CDR2 YNNKEL (reference sequence). CDR3 in amino acids: CASSPSAGSSYEQYF. The CDR3 DNA follows: TGTGCCAGCAGCCCCAGCGCTGGAAGCTCCTACGAGCAGTACTTC.

The chain carries TRBV20-1 and TRBJ1-1; 8 positions agree with TRBD1. The CDR3 runs 14 residues. CDR1 and CDR2 (germline): DFQATT, SNEGSKA (reference sequence). The junction had 5 bases not matched to a gene; V was cut back by 3 bases and J by 2 bases. Here the CDR3 reads CSASLTGDNTEAFF. CDR3 nucleotide sequence: TGCAGTGCTAGTTTGACAGGGGACAACACTGAAGCTTTCTTT.

This chain uses TRBV7-9 with TRBJ2-3; D is unresolved. V was trimmed by 4 bases and J by 4 bases, leaving 3 bases between them. Germline assignment: CDR1 SEHNR and CDR2 FQNEAQ (reference sequence). This CDR3 has 11 residues. This chain's CDR3 is CASSSPDTQYF. CDR3 DNA: TGTGCCAGCAGCTCCCCAGATACGCAGTATTTT.

The genes are TRBV18 and TRBJ2-2; D is unclear. Trimming removed 3 bases at V and 4 bases at J, with 12 bases between. Germline V gene data show CDR1 as KGHSH and CDR2 as LQKENI. CDR3 length: 15 amino acids. The CDR3 here is CASSPGLRGTGELFF. The DNA of the CDR3 is TGTGCCAGCTCACCGGGCCTCAGAGGCACCGGGGAGCTGTTTTTT.

J is TRBJ2-2 and V is TRBV28; maybe TRBD2 (6 bases). Looked up from germline, CDR1 is MDHEN and CDR2 is SYDVKM. Trimming pared 7 bases from V and 6 bases from J, leaving 12 bases between. CDR3 size: 13 residues. CDR3: CASILGGAGELFF. CDR3 bases: TGTGCCAGCATCCTCGGCGGGGCCGGGGAGCTGTTTTTT.

Comments on this clone: The sample has other DNA sequences that encode this CDR3 too. The CDR3, as DNA: TGTGCCAGCAGCTTGGGCCTCAATCAGCCCCAGCATTTT. It specifies CASSLGLNQPQHF. The rearrangement uses TRBV11-2 and TRBJ1-5; D call uncertain. The CDR3 extends over 13 amino acids. Germline V gene data show CDR1 as SGHAT and CDR2 as FQNNGV. V lost 3 bases, J lost 3 bases, and 6 bases lay in between. Using reference TRBV11-2 and TRBJ1-5 for the parts outside the CDR3, the full variable domain is EAGVAQSPRYKIIEKRQSVAFWCNPISGHATLYWYQQILGQGPKLLIQFQNNGVVDDSQLPKDRFSAERLKGVDSTLKIQPAKLEDSAVYLCASSLGLNQPQHFGDGTRLSIL.

The chain carries TRBV14 and TRBJ2-7; 7 positions agree with TRBD1. J gave up 2 bases and V 0 bases, and 7 bases lay outside the gene matches. The length of the CDR3 is 16 residues. Germline values: CDR1 SGHDN, CDR2 FVKESK. The CDR3 DNA follows: TGTGCCAGCAGCCAAGAGGGTCAGAGGGGGCCCTACGAGCAGTACTTC. It encodes CASSQEGQRGPYEQYF.

This rearrangement joins TRBV7-2 to TRBJ2-2; 10 nucleotides line up with TRBD2. CDR1 and CDR2 (germline): SGHTA, FQGNSA. V was clipped by 5 bases and J by 5 bases; unmatched bases: 8. The CDR3 is 16 residues long. The CDR3: CASSRERGGSTGELFF. CDR3 DNA sequence: TGTGCCAGCAGCCGCGAGCGGGGGGGAAGTACCGGGGAGCTGTTTTTT.

The chain carries TRBV5-1 and TRBJ2-7; D is ambiguous. This CDR3 comprises 13 residues. The V end lost 0 bases, the J end lost 6 bases, and 10 bases lay between the germline ends. Germline V gene data show CDR1 as SGHRS and CDR2 as YFSETQ. CDR3 sequence reads: CASSLESWGEQYF. CDR3 sequence (DNA): TGCGCCAGCAGCTTGGAATCATGGGGCGAGCAGTACTTC.

The J gene is TRBJ2-1, the V gene TRBV9; 14 positions match TRBD2. V lost 3 bases to trimming and J lost 7 bases; unmatched junction nucleotides: 6. Germline V gene lookup returns CDR1 SGDLS and CDR2 YYNGEE. This CDR3 is 16 amino acids long. CDR3 amino acids: CASSGRTSGGYNEQFF. CDR3 sequence (DNA): TGTGCCAGCAGCGGTCGGACTAGCGGGGGGTATAATGAGCAGTTCTTC. Combining the CDR3 with reference TRBV9 and TRBJ2-1 gives the whole variable domain DSGVTQTPKHLITATGQRVTLRCSPRSGDLSVYWYQQSLDQGLQFLIQYYNGEERAKGNILERFSAQQFPDLHSELNLSSLELGDSALYFCASSGRTSGGYNEQFFGPGTRLTVL.

In this sample, this clone turned up once. V is TRBV9 and J is TRBJ2-5, with 13 bases identical to TRBD2. The V segment lost 6 bases and the J segment 5 bases; nucleotides outside the gene matches: 10. The CDR3 has 16 amino acids. Germline V gene data show CDR1 as SGDLS and CDR2 as YYNGEE. CDR3 residues: CASTSPGTSGKETQYF. The CDR3, as DNA: TGTGCCAGCACCTCCCCCGGGACTAGCGGGAAGGAGACCCAGTACTTC.

The genes are TRBV27 and TRBJ2-7; 9 positions match TRBD2. The CDR3 is 16 residues long. V shed 6 bases, J shed 3 bases, and the junction held 12 bases outside the gene matches. Looked up from germline, CDR1 is MNHEY and CDR2 is SMNVEV (reference sequence). The CDR3 protein is CASSPRPGTSRYEQYF. CDR3 in DNA: TGTGCCAGCAGCCCGAGACCCGGGACTAGCCGCTACGAGCAGTACTTC.

This chain uses TRBV3-1 (or the pseudogene TRBV3-2) with TRBJ2-1; 14 nucleotides align to TRBD2. V lost 0 bases to trimming and J lost 10 bases; unmatched junction nucleotides: 5. Per the germline V gene, CDR1 is LGHDT and CDR2 is YNNKEL (reference sequence). The CDR3 is 16 amino acids. The CDR3 coding sequence is TGTGCCAGCAGCCAAGATAGGACTAGCGGGGGGCAGGAGCAGTTCTTC. Its translation is CASSQDRTSGGQEQFF.

This clone was counted once. The chain uses TRBV28 and TRBJ1-6; possibly TRBD1 for D (6 bases). CDR1 is MDHEN, CDR2 SYDVKM, per germline. V was clipped by 4 bases and J by 7 bases, with 14 bases between them. The CDR3 has 15 residues. The CDR3 spells CASSSPGHLNSPLHF. The CDR3 nucleotides read TGTGCCAGCAGTTCCCCGGGACACCTCAATTCACCCCTCCACTTT.

The chain employs TRBV5-5 and TRBJ1-2; D not resolved. The germline V gene encodes CDR1 SGHKS and CDR2 YYEKEE (reference sequence). The CDR3 is made up of 12 amino acids. Trimming removed 2 bases from V and 8 bases from J, with 10 bases in between. For the CDR3, the DNA is TGTGCCAGCAGCTTTCCCTTGGGGGGCTACACCTTC. Translated: CASSFPLGGYTF.

CDR3 sequence reads: CATSPKTLYGAQHF. The DNA for the CDR3 is TGTGCCACCAGCCCGAAAACCCTATATGGGGCACAGCATTTT. The chain has TRBV15 and TRBJ1-5; maybe TRBD1 (5 bases). The CDR3 runs to 14 residues. Germline values: CDR1 LNHNV, CDR2 YYDKDF (reference sequence). Trimming shortened V by 5 bases and J by 13 bases, and 21 bases separated the two germline ends.

V and J are TRBV10-1 and TRBJ1-2; D might be TRBD1 (6 bases). V was cut by 2 bases and J by 6 bases, with 10 bases left in between. This CDR3 comprises 13 residues. Germline CDR1 WNHNN, CDR2 SYGVQD (reference sequence). The CDR3 DNA follows: TGCGCCAGCAGTGAGACAGGGAAGGATGGCTACACCTTC. This sequence encodes CASSETGKDGYTF.